This record covers a single TCR beta chain. Its antigen is unidentified. Assay: immunoSEQ multiplex PCR; the TCRdb copy retains only in-frame clones and omits some. The sample lists 14,000 or so clones, 60% to 85% occurring once. The data originate from a study of somatic mutations in cytotoxic T cells in rheumatoid arthritis. Regarding the study as a whole: CD8+ clonality rose with age in rheumatoid arthritis patients, unlike in healthy controls. Reported slight underrepresentation of TRBV07 in rheumatoid arthritis patients was not subjected to multiple-comparison adjustment.

There are 13 residues in the CDR3. Looked up from germline, CDR1 is SQVTM and CDR2 is ANQGSEA. V lost 6 bases and J 7 bases, leaving 13 bases between the germline ends. Sequencing used CD8+ T cells sorted from blood. The receptor was derived from an adult with rheumatoid arthritis. V is TRBV29-1 and J is TRBJ1-6; tentative D call: TRBD1 (6 bases). The CDR3 spells CSVGTTINSPLHF. Written as DNA, the CDR3 is TGCAGCGTGGGGACAACGATCAATTCACCCCTCCACTTT.